This T cell receptor beta chain was profiled in a study of cytomegalovirus exposure and HLA in healthy donors. About the study: As released early, the data held 65 million to 90 million unique TCRs from HLA-typed donors. Study-wide findings and caveats: Later analysis reportedly placed an Asian-associated ancestry cluster below the roughly 670-donor mean in N-insertions. Productive status was seen about 90% or about 30% of the time for most TCR beta V segments in an earlier analysis. Analyses of presence/absence relied on an assumption of roughly uniform sequencing depth across donors.

Per germline, CDR1 GTSNPN and CDR2 SVGIG (reference sequence). The CDR3 runs 13 residues. V was shortened by 0 bases and J by 6 bases, with 9 bases between the two germline ends. Primers: 60 Vbeta forward and 13 Jbeta reverse. Sequenced by immunoSEQ multiplex PCR; TCRdb stores in-frame clones only, minus some. The sample has about 130,000 clones, around three quarters seen once. Notes on this clone: Its antigen is as yet unknown.

The source of this sequence is a female donor in good health and CMV-seronegative. The V gene is TRBV30, the J gene TRBJ1-3, with no clear D. The sample taken for sequencing was PBMCs. This CDR3 is CAWSVRGLNTIYF. DNA of the CDR3: TGTGCCTGGAGTGTAAGAGGGCTAAACACCATATATTTT.